The text below deals with one T cell receptor beta chain. Its antigen is not known. The germline CDR1 and CDR2 sequences are SNHLY and FYNNEI. Deletions cut 2 bases from V and 8 bases from J, with 18 bases between. This CDR3 is built from 15 residues. Repertoires were generated with immunoSEQ multiplex PCR, while TCRdb's copy carries only in-frame clones and drops some. The sample consists of 30,000 to 40,000 clones, about nine tenths of them appearing once. This specimen comes from a study of T cells in localized non-small cell lung cancer. Findings of the study overall: An association was observed between higher blood T cell density and longer overall survival. Adjacent uninvolved lung tissue had the highest T cell clonality, exceeding tumor. A median approximately 60 of the top 100 tumor clones appeared in adjacent lung. As only one tumor region underwent sequencing, heterogeneity remains possible.

V and J are TRBV2 and TRBJ1-1, with D possibly TRBD1 on 5 matching bases. The receptor was derived from a male donor aged 60 or over with stage II lung adenocarcinoma. The sequencing here drew on peripheral blood mononuclear cells, taken before any cancer treatment. The DNA of the CDR3 is TGTGCCAGCAGTGAAAATGACAGATTGACCTCAGAAGCTTTCTTT. It yields the protein CASSENDRLTSEAFF.